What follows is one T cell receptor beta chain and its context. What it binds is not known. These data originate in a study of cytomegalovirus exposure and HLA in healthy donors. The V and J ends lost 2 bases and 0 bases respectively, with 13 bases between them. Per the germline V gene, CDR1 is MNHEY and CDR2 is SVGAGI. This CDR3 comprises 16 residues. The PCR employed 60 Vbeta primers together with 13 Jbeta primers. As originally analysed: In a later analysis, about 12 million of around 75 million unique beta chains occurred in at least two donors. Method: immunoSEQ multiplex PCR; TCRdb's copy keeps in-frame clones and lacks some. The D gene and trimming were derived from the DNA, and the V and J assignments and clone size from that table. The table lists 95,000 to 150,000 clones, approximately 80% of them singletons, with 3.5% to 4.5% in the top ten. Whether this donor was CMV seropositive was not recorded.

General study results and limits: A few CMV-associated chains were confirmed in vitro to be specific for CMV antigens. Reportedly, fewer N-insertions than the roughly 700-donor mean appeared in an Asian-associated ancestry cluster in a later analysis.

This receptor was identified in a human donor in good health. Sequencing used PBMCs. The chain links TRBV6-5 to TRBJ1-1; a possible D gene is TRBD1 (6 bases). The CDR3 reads CASSYGQGSMNTEAFF. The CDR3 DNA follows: TGTGCCAGCAGTTACGGGCAGGGGTCCATGAACACTGAAGCTTTCTTT.